The 3 T cell receptor beta chains below all came from one sample that was sequenced in a study of cytomegalovirus exposure and HLA in healthy donors. PCR employed 60 Vbeta and 13 Jbeta primers. Clones were read by immunoSEQ multiplex PCR, and TCRdb kept only the in-frame ones, dropping some. The repertoire includes about 200,000 clones, 77% of them detected once, and around 2.2% sits in the top ten. The sequencing sample was made of PBMCs. All receptors derive from a woman in her thirties in good health and CMV-seropositive.

The V call is TRBV6-1, the J call TRBJ2-7; D unresolved. Germline-derived CDR1 and CDR2 are MNHNS and SASEGT. V lost 7 bases, J lost 3 bases, and 10 bases lay in between. CDR3 length: 12 residues. The CDR3 protein is CASTRAHYEQYF. The CDR3 DNA sequence: TGTGCCAGCACCCGAGCCCACTACGAGCAGTACTTC.

This chain uses TRBV5-1 with TRBJ1-5; tentatively, D is TRBD1 (5 bases). The CDR3 sequence is 14 residues long. In germline, CDR1 is SGHRS, CDR2 YFSETQ. Trimming cost V 0 bases and J 8 bases, with 12 bases left between them. CDR3 protein: CASSLDGGYEPQHF. DNA of the CDR3: TGCGCCAGCAGCTTGGACGGGGGTTATGAGCCCCAGCATTTT.

The V call is TRBV11-3, the J call TRBJ2-5, with 8 bases fitting TRBD2. V shed 5 bases, J shed 5 bases, and the junction held 7 bases outside the gene matches. Germline CDR1 is SGHNT and CDR2 is YENEEA. The CDR3 length is 14 residues. Here the CDR3 DNA reads TGTGCCAGCAGCCCCTCGGGGGGGGAGGAGACCCAGTACTTC. Translation gives CASSPSGGEETQYF.